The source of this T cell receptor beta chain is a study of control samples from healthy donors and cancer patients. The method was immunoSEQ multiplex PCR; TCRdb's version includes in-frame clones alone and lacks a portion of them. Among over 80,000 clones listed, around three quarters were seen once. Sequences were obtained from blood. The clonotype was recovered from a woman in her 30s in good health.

The CDR3 bases are TGTGCTAGTGCCCACGGGGCTGGCAATCAGCCCCAGCATTTT. Protein sequence: CASAHGAGNQPQHF. The chain carries TRBV12-5 and TRBJ1-5, with D possibly being TRBD1 (5 bases). Trimming stripped 7 bases from V and 2 bases from J, with 12 bases between. Germline V gene sequence: CDR1 LGHNT, CDR2 FRNRAP. The CDR3 loop spans 14 amino acids.